This T cell receptor (beta chain) was identified during a study of cytomegalovirus exposure and HLA in healthy donors. A word on this clone: Its matching antigen is unknown.

The study, taken as a whole, reports: Within the approximately 110 validation repertoires, first-cohort TCR clusters tended to co-occur, according to a later analysis. The study listed 164 cytomegalovirus-associated TCR beta chains.

TCRdb keeps only in-frame clones here, not all; method: immunoSEQ multiplex PCR. The sample holds 100,000 to 150,000 clones, roughly 88% seen once. CDR3 size: 14 residues. Germline lookup yields CDR1 SGDLS and CDR2 YYNGEE. The J segment lost 3 bases and the V segment lost 6 bases, leaving 8 bases of the junction unmatched. The chain joins TRBV9 to TRBJ1-2; TRBD1 matches at 7 bases. The sequence was collected from a man aged 18 to 30 in good health and CMV-seronegative. The specimen sequenced was PBMCs. This CDR3 reads CASTLGGSDYGYTF. CDR3 coding DNA: TGTGCCAGCACCCTAGGGGGCTCTGACTATGGCTACACCTTC.